The 31 T cell receptor beta chains listed next were all sequenced from one sample in a study of brain T cells in children with intractable seizures. The method was immunoSEQ multiplex PCR; TCRdb's version includes in-frame clones alone and lacks a portion of them. The sample has over 7,500 clones, 69% seen once. Surgery cases with the highest brain T cell transcript signatures were chosen for sequencing. Sequenced here: resected brain tissue, sampled at surgery. The receptors here all came from a girl aged 2 to 10 with tuberous sclerosis and intractable seizures.

The chain uses TRBV18 and TRBJ1-5, with D hard to call. This CDR3 is built from 13 residues. In germline, CDR1 is KGHSH, CDR2 LQKENI. The ends were cut back, 3 bases at V and 9 bases at J, with 12 bases in the middle. This CDR3 reads CASSPAGDGPQHF. The CDR3 DNA reads as TGTGCCAGCTCACCGGCAGGAGATGGGCCCCAGCATTTT.

This chain links TRBV6-5 with TRBJ1-2, with 11 bases identical to TRBD1. Germline CDR1 and CDR2: MNHEY and SVGAGI. The CDR3 sequence is 13 residues long. The ends lost 4 bases at V and 8 bases at J; junction bases unmatched: 3. The CDR3 nucleotides are TGTGCCAGCAGTTCTTGGACAGGGGGCGGCTACACCTTC. This sequence encodes CASSSWTGGGYTF.

This rearrangement joins TRBV11-2 to TRBJ2-3; D call uncertain. V lost 5 bases, J lost 0 bases, and 12 bases lay in between. This CDR3 is built from 15 residues. Germline V lookup: CDR1 SGHAT, CDR2 FQNNGV. Written as DNA, the CDR3 is TGTGCCAGCAGCGGCGTCGCAAGAAGCACAGATACGCAGTATTTT. Its protein product is CASSGVARSTDTQYF.

This clone counts as medium-sized. The rearrangement uses TRBV9 and TRBJ1-1; 7 bases fit TRBD1. The CDR3 has 13 amino acids. Germline V gene data show CDR1 as SGDLS and CDR2 as YYNGEE. The trim removed 3 bases at V and 5 bases at J, leaving 4 bases unmatched. The CDR3 region has the DNA TGTGCCAGCAGCGGAAACAGGGGAACTGAAGCTTTCTTT. Translating it yields CASSGNRGTEAFF.

This clone was seen only a few times. V usage is TRBV19 and J usage is TRBJ1-5; D gene unclear. The CDR3 contains 14 residues. CDR1 and CDR2 (germline): LNHDA, SQIVND (reference sequence). The germline V and J ends were trimmed by 6 bases and 6 bases, with 15 bases remaining between them. Here the CDR3 reads CASRFLGGGQPQHF. In DNA form, the CDR3 reads TGTGCCAGTAGATTCTTGGGAGGAGGTCAGCCCCAGCATTTT.

This clone was found once. The genes are TRBV7-2 and TRBJ1-1; D uncertain. This CDR3 is built from 12 residues. Trimming stripped 5 bases from V and 11 bases from J, with 15 bases between. From germline, CDR1 is SGHTA and CDR2 FQGNSA. The CDR3 DNA is TGTGCCAGCAGCCCCGTGGGAGTCGGGGCTTTCTTT. Protein: CASSPVGVGAFF.

The chain links TRBV24-1 to TRBJ2-1; 9 nucleotides align to TRBD2. The CDR3 runs 16 residues. Germline assignment: CDR1 KGHDR and CDR2 SFDVKD. Trimming removed 2 bases from V and 8 bases from J; junction bases left unmatched: 9. The CDR3 DNA is TGTGCCACCAGTGATTACGGGGAGCGGGGGGTACATGAGCAGTTCTTC. Encoded protein: CATSDYGERGVHEQFF.

V usage is TRBV30 and J usage is TRBJ1-2; no reliable D call. This CDR3 has 12 amino acids. CDR1 and CDR2 from the germline V gene are GTSNPN and SVGIG (reference sequence). Trimming took 4 bases from V and 2 from J, leaving 8 bases between them. The chain's CDR3 is CAWMGRNYGYTF. The CDR3 nucleotides read TGTGCCTGGATGGGTCGAAACTATGGCTACACCTTC.

This clone is labeled as large (0.1 to 1%). The chain carries TRBV4-2 and TRBJ1-1, with D maybe TRBD1 (5 bases). Germline values: CDR1 LGHNA, CDR2 YNFKEQ. V lost 0 bases to trimming and J lost 5 bases, with 19 bases between them. The CDR3 has 17 residues. Here the CDR3 reads CASSQEVRSGGGTEAFF. DNA of the CDR3: TGTGCCAGCAGCCAAGAAGTTCGGTCCGGGGGAGGAACTGAAGCTTTCTTT.

The chain links TRBV5-5 to TRBJ2-1, with TRBD2 identical over 15 bases. Trimming cost V 1 base and J 0 bases; bases outside gene matches: 5. The CDR3 consists of 19 residues. Germline V gives CDR1 SGHKS, CDR2 YYEKEE (reference sequence). The DNA of the CDR3 is TGTGCCAGCAGCTTGCCCGGACTAGCGGGGGGGCCCTCCTACAATGAGCAGTTCTTC. Encoded protein: CASSLPGLAGGPSYNEQFF.

The genes are TRBV5-6 and TRBJ2-3; D is uncertain. Deletions cut 1 base from V and 14 bases from J, with 14 bases between. The CDR3 is made up of 12 amino acids. Germline lookup yields CDR1 SGHDT and CDR2 YYEEEE. For the CDR3, the DNA is TGTGCCAGCAGCTTGAGCCGTGAGGTCCGGTATTTT. This translates into CASSLSREVRYF.

V and J are TRBV5-5 and TRBJ1-5; 7 bases line up with TRBD1. V was clipped by 4 bases and J by 0 bases; unmatched bases: 7. Germline V gene sequence: CDR1 SGHKS, CDR2 YYEKEE (reference sequence). The CDR3 covers 16 residues. The CDR3 sequence is CASSLGTEYSNQPQHF. The CDR3 DNA follows: TGTGCCAGCAGCCTAGGGACAGAATATAGCAATCAGCCCCAGCATTTT.

This clone has only one observation. Other DNA sequences of this sample code for an identical CDR3. The chain has TRBV30 and TRBJ1-1; D is undetermined. V was clipped by 0 bases and J by 1 base, with 3 bases between them. Per the germline V gene, CDR1 is GTSNPN and CDR2 is SVGIG (reference sequence). The CDR3 length is 12 residues. The CDR3: CAWSVGNTEAFF. The CDR3 bases are TGTGCCTGGAGTGTGGGGAACACTGAAGCTTTCTTT.

This chain connects TRBV6-5 to TRBJ2-5; the D gene is possibly TRBD2 (6 bases). The ends were cut back, 4 bases at V and 1 base at J, with 13 bases in the middle. CDR1 and CDR2 (germline): MNHEY, SVGAGI. CDR3 length equals 15 residues. As DNA, the CDR3 is TGTGCCAGCAGTTTTCCGACTAGGCCCCAAGAGACCCAGTACTTC. This sequence encodes CASSFPTRPQETQYF.

The chain employs TRBV12-5 and TRBJ2-5; D is possibly TRBD1 (5 bases). V lost 0 bases and J 4 bases, leaving 9 bases between the germline ends. The V gene's germline CDR1 is LGHNT and CDR2 FRNRAP. The CDR3 consists of 14 residues. The CDR3 region is CASGLVLQGETQYF. CDR3 bases: TGTGCTAGTGGTTTGGTACTCCAGGGAGAGACCCAGTACTTC.

The V call is TRBV25-1, the J call TRBJ1-1, with D possibly TRBD1 on 5 matching bases. CDR3 size: 13 residues. Germline lookup yields CDR1 MGHDK and CDR2 SYGVNS. With 9 bases removed from V and 7 bases from J, the gap between germline ends came to 18 bases. The CDR3 DNA follows: TGTGCCAGTAATTACGGGGGATCAGGTGAAGCTTTCTTT. Translation: CASNYGGSGEAFF.

The chain is built from TRBV29-1 and TRBJ2-3; no reliable D call. The CDR3 loop spans 11 amino acids. V was trimmed by 3 bases and J by 0 bases, leaving 1 base between them. Germline lookup yields CDR1 SQVTM and CDR2 ANQGSEA. CDR3 in DNA: TGCAGCGTTGACAGCACAGATACGCAGTATTTT. Translation gives CSVDSTDTQYF.

J is TRBJ2-5 and V is TRBV4-1; 11 bases are a match to TRBD2. Unmatched junction bases numbered 11, after V lost 0 bases and J lost 5 bases. The CDR3 runs 18 residues. Germline CDR1 reads MGHRA; CDR2 reads YSYEKL. The CDR3 nucleotides read TGCGCCAGCAGCCAAGAAGGGCTAGCGGGGGGCGGGAGGGAGACCCAGTACTTC. It specifies CASSQEGLAGGGRETQYF.

The J gene is TRBJ2-5, the V gene TRBV6-5; 7 bases agree with TRBD2. With 10 bases clipped from V and 5 bases from J, the junction kept 10 bases outside the gene matches. In germline, CDR1 is MNHEY, CDR2 SVGAGI. The CDR3 totals 13 residues. The CDR3 nucleotides are TGTGCCACCAACCCTCGGGGAGGGGAGACCCAGTACTTC. Residues: CATNPRGGETQYF.

The rearrangement uses TRBV27 and TRBJ1-6; TRBD1 matches at 10 bases. The CDR3 is 16 amino acids. The germline V gene encodes CDR1 MNHEY and CDR2 SMNVEV (reference sequence). V gave up 6 bases and J gave up 8 bases; unmatched junction bases: 10. The CDR3 DNA is TGTGCCAGCAGCCTCCCGGGACAGGGGTTCTATTCACCCCTCCACTTT. Its protein is CASSLPGQGFYSPLHF.

This rearrangement joins TRBV19 to TRBJ2-3; 8 bases align to TRBD1. Germline lookup yields CDR1 LNHDA and CDR2 SQIVND (reference sequence). V dropped 3 bases and J dropped 1; count of bases not matched to a gene: 6. The CDR3 spans 16 residues. CDR3 region: CASSIGQGVGTDTQYF. The CDR3 DNA reads as TGTGCCAGTAGTATCGGACAGGGCGTTGGCACAGATACGCAGTATTTT.

The chain couples TRBV4-1 to TRBJ1-2; unclear D gene. Between the trimmed V and J ends, which lost 0 bases and 5 bases, there was a span of 16 bases. Germline V gene data show CDR1 as MGHRA and CDR2 as YSYEKL. The length of the CDR3 is 16 residues. This CDR3 reads CASSQEVRPVVYGYTF. The CDR3 bases are TGCGCCAGCAGCCAAGAGGTGAGGCCGGTCGTTTATGGCTACACCTTC.

V is TRBV30 and J is TRBJ2-3; 9 bases map to TRBD2. The CDR3 has 13 residues. V shed 4 bases and J 5 bases; nucleotides not matched to a gene: 4. CDR1 GTSNPN and CDR2 SVGIG come from the germline V gene (reference sequence). The CDR3 bases are TGTGCCTGGATACGGCGGGGGGGAGATACGCAGTATTTT. Its translation: CAWIRRGGDTQYF.

The rearrangement joins TRBV19 to TRBJ2-6; D is possibly TRBD1 (5 bases). The V and J ends lost 5 bases and 0 bases respectively, with 11 bases between them. Germline assignment: CDR1 LNHDA and CDR2 SQIVND (reference sequence). CDR3 length equals 16 residues. The CDR3 region has the DNA TGTGCCAGTAGTCAAATACAGGTCTCTGGGGCCAACGTCCTGACTTTC. Its protein product is CASSQIQVSGANVLTF.

In its sample, this clone was seen once. The V and J genes are TRBV24-1 and TRBJ2-1, with 8 bases aligning to TRBD2. The CDR3 is 16 residues long. CDR1 and CDR2 from the germline V gene are KGHDR and SFDVKD. V gave up 1 base and J gave up 9 bases; unmatched junction bases: 10. The CDR3 here is CATSDFSAGGRGEQFF. The DNA of the CDR3 is TGTGCCACCAGTGATTTTTCGGCGGGGGGCCGGGGTGAGCAGTTCTTC.

The rearrangement joins TRBV2 to TRBJ2-5; TRBD2 aligns across 7 bases. This CDR3 has 13 amino acids. The trim removed 7 bases at V and 4 bases at J, leaving 6 bases unmatched. CDR1 is SNHLY, CDR2 FYNNEI, per germline. The CDR3 DNA sequence: TGTGCCAGCAATATGGCGGGGGTAGAGACCCAGTACTTC. Its protein is CASNMAGVETQYF.

The rearrangement joins TRBV11-3 to TRBJ2-5; tentatively, D is TRBD2 (5 bases). Germline assignment: CDR1 SGHNT and CDR2 YENEEA. Trimming left V 1 base short and J 2 bases short, with 17 bases between. This CDR3 has 17 amino acids. The CDR3 region is CASSLVMAVGSQETQYF. Here the CDR3 DNA reads TGTGCCAGCAGCTTAGTAATGGCAGTTGGGAGTCAAGAGACCCAGTACTTC. Variable domain in full (rest from reference TRBV11-3 and TRBJ2-5): EAGVVQSPRYKIIEKKQPVAFWCNPISGHNTLYWYLQNLGQGPELLIRYENEEAVDDSQLPKDRFSAERLKGVDSTLKIQPAELGDSAVYLCASSLVMAVGSQETQYFGPGTRLLVL.

This chain connects TRBV5-1 to TRBJ2-2, with a possible D match to TRBD1 (5 bases). The CDR3 has 15 amino acids. Germline values: CDR1 SGHRS, CDR2 YFSETQ. V was trimmed by 2 bases and J by 1 base, leaving 9 bases between them. CDR3 sequence: CASSFQTGNTGELFF. The CDR3 DNA is TGCGCCAGCAGCTTCCAAACAGGGAACACCGGGGAGCTGTTTTTT.

The rearrangement links TRBV7-2 to TRBJ1-2, with D uncertain. This CDR3 has 12 amino acids. Deletions cut 0 bases from V and 4 bases from J, with 3 bases between. The V gene's germline CDR1 is SGHTA and CDR2 FQGNSA. The CDR3 DNA reads as TGTGCCAGCAGCTTAGCTACCTATGGCTACACCTTC. This translates into CASSLATYGYTF.

This chain links TRBV11-2 with TRBJ2-1, with D perhaps TRBD1 (6 bases). Germline CDR1 and CDR2: SGHAT and FQNNGV. The CDR3 is made up of 15 amino acids. The V and J ends lost 4 bases and 0 bases respectively, with 10 bases between them. The CDR3 DNA is TGTGCCAGCAGCTCGAGGGGGACCTCCTACAATGAGCAGTTCTTC. This encodes CASSSRGTSYNEQFF.

J is TRBJ1-1 and V is TRBV7-8, with no clear D. Germline V gene lookup returns CDR1 SGHVS and CDR2 FQNEAQ. This CDR3 comprises 13 residues. The V gene lost 4 bases and the J gene lost 0 bases, with 6 bases spanning the gap. CDR3 loop: CASSSTVNTEAFF. The DNA for the CDR3 is TGTGCCAGCAGCTCGACGGTGAACACTGAAGCTTTCTTT.